Each of the 25 T cell receptor beta chains below was sequenced from the same sample in a study of CD8+ T cells in alopecia areata listed by TCRdb under 2018. The library relied on the immunoSEQ multiplex PCR assay. RNA was extracted from all samples and reverse transcribed into cDNA as template for TCR sequencing. Held by TCRdb, this immuneACCESS table contains in-frame sequences only and omits some clones. Under half of the omission traces to an unresolved V gene where checked; the cause of the rest is unknown. Across this sample there are over 250,000 clones, with about 62% seen only once. 0.93% of the sample rests with the top ten. The meaning of the sample's treatment or condition label: oral pan-JAK inhibitor, 5-10 mg twice daily. Specimen: CD4+ T cells sorted from blood, collected around week 53, from a patient treated with tofacitinib. These receptors all come from a human donor with alopecia areata.

This clone was seen more than once but under ten times. V and J are TRBV27 and TRBJ2-3, with TRBD2 identical over 9 bases. V lost 6 bases to trimming and J lost 1 base; unmatched junction nucleotides: 2. CDR1 and CDR2 (germline): MNHEY, SMNVEV (reference sequence). This CDR3 spans 14 amino acids. In DNA, the CDR3 is TGTGCCAGCAGAAGGACTAGCGGCACAGATACGCAGTATTTT. Amino acid sequence: CASRRTSGTDTQYF.

V gene TRBV29-1 combines with J gene TRBJ1-5; no firm D call. The CDR3 runs to 15 residues. Germline CDR1 and CDR2: SQVTM and ANQGSEA. V lost 4 bases and J lost 3, with 16 bases in between. The CDR3 region is CSVGSGRASNQPQHF. The CDR3, as DNA: TGCAGCGTTGGAAGCGGGAGGGCCTCCAATCAGCCCCAGCATTTT.

The genes are TRBV29-1 and TRBJ2-3; 13 bases are shared with TRBD2. The germline V gene has CDR1 SQVTM and CDR2 ANQGSEA. J lost 1 base, V lost 7 bases, and 5 bases had no gene match. The CDR3 length is 15 residues. CDR3 region: CSAGTSGMGTDTQYF. CDR3 in DNA: TGCAGCGCTGGGACTAGCGGGATGGGCACAGATACGCAGTATTTT.

This chain connects TRBV18 to TRBJ2-1; 9 bases match TRBD2. This CDR3 comprises 16 residues. The germline gives CDR1 KGHSH, CDR2 LQKENI. Trimming took 1 base from V and 8 from J; bases not matched to a gene: 9. In DNA form, the CDR3 reads TGTGCCAGCTCACCACTCCAGCGGGGGGCGAGAGATGAGCAGTTCTTC. This gives the protein CASSPLQRGARDEQFF.

The chain is built from TRBV2 and TRBJ2-5, with 9 bases matching TRBD2. The CDR3 is 14 residues long. Unmatched junction bases numbered 2, after V lost 4 bases and J lost 2 bases. Germline lookup yields CDR1 SNHLY and CDR2 FYNNEI. The CDR3 DNA reads as TGTGCCAGCAGTGGGACTAGCGTTCAAGAGACCCAGTACTTC. Amino acids: CASSGTSVQETQYF.

For the CDR3, the DNA is TGTGCCAGCAGCTTTGGATTTTCCTACGAGCAGTACTTC. Its protein product is CASSFGFSYEQYF. This rearrangement joins TRBV7-9 to TRBJ2-7; D is uncertain. The V end was cut by 3 bases, the J end by 1 base, with 7 bases between. The germline gives CDR1 SEHNR, CDR2 FQNEAQ (reference sequence). This CDR3 spans 13 amino acids.

The CDR3 loop is CASSPFDRAGANVLTF. For the CDR3, the DNA is TGTGCCAGCTCACCTTTCGACAGGGCTGGGGCCAACGTCCTGACTTTC. V usage is TRBV18 and J usage is TRBJ2-6, with TRBD1 identical over 7 bases. The CDR3 sequence is 16 residues long. V trimming: 3 bases; J trimming: 2 bases; junction bases outside the gene matches: 4. Germline V gene lookup returns CDR1 KGHSH and CDR2 LQKENI. The full variable domain, completed using reference TRBV18 and TRBJ2-6, is NAGVMQNPRHLVRRRGQEARLRCSPMKGHSHVYWYRQLPEEGLKFMVYLQKENIIDESGMPKERFSAEFPKEGPSILRIQQVVRGDSAAYFCASSPFDRAGANVLTFGAGSRLTVL.

The rearrangement joins TRBV4-1 to TRBJ2-5, with D maybe TRBD2 (5 bases). Trimming took off 0 bases at V and 0 bases at J, with 11 bases between the two ends. Germline-derived CDR1 and CDR2 are MGHRA and YSYEKL. The CDR3 contains 16 residues. DNA for the CDR3: TGCGCCAGCAGCCAAGAAGGCGGGCCGTACCAAGAGACCCAGTACTTC. It specifies CASSQEGGPYQETQYF.

This CDR3 is CAWDEQGFTEAFF. The CDR3 coding sequence is TGTGCCTGGGATGAACAGGGGTTCACTGAAGCTTTCTTT. The genes are TRBV30 and TRBJ1-1, with TRBD1 matching over 7 bases. J gave up 4 bases and V 5 bases, and 7 bases lay outside the gene matches. The CDR3 length is 13 residues. CDR1 and CDR2 from the germline V gene are GTSNPN and SVGIG (reference sequence). Full variable domain (remainder filled in from reference TRBV30 and TRBJ1-1): SQTIHQWPATLVQPVGSPLSLECTVEGTSNPNLYWYRQAAGRGLQLLFYSVGIGQISSEVPQNLSASRPQDRQFILSSKKLLLSDSGFYLCAWDEQGFTEAFFGQGTRLTVV.

The V and J genes are TRBV19 and TRBJ2-2; no firm D call. Trimming took 8 bases from V and 1 from J, leaving 11 bases between them. The CDR3 sequence is 14 residues long. The germline CDR1 and CDR2 sequences are LNHDA and SQIVND (reference sequence). CDR3 sequence reads: CASLRDLNTGELFF. Written as DNA, the CDR3 is TGTGCCAGTCTTAGGGATTTGAACACCGGGGAGCTGTTTTTT.

The sample holds a few counts of this clone. The chain combines TRBV29-1 with TRBJ1-5; D not certain. The ends were cut back, 6 bases at V and 9 bases at J, with 21 bases in the middle. The germline gives CDR1 SQVTM, CDR2 ANQGSEA. The CDR3 is 14 residues long. CDR3 sequence reads: CSVPRGRPRWPQHF. Here the CDR3 DNA reads TGCAGCGTCCCCCGCGGGAGGCCTCGGTGGCCCCAGCATTTT.

This chain connects TRBV5-1 to TRBJ1-2; D is undetermined. With 1 base removed from V and 2 bases from J, the gap between germline ends came to 12 bases. CDR1 and CDR2 from the germline V gene are SGHRS and YFSETQ. The CDR3 contains 15 residues. This CDR3 is CASSLSPQENYGYTF. In nucleotides, the CDR3 is TGCGCCAGCAGCTTGTCCCCGCAGGAAAACTATGGCTACACCTTC.

This chain uses TRBV5-1 with TRBJ2-2, with 7 bases identical to TRBD1. Germline CDR1 SGHRS, CDR2 YFSETQ. Trimming at V came to 1 base and at J to 3 bases, leaving 0 bases not matched to a gene. CDR3 length: 14 amino acids. For the CDR3, the DNA is TGCGCCAGCAGCTTGACAGGGGACACCGGGGAGCTGTTTTTT. As protein: CASSLTGDTGELFF.

J is TRBJ1-6 and V is TRBV9; TRBD1 agrees at 7 bases. Germline values: CDR1 SGDLS, CDR2 YYNGEE. The V and J ends lost 4 bases and 8 bases, in that order; junction bases with no gene match: 6. The CDR3 runs to 14 residues. The CDR3 coding sequence is TGTGCCAGCAGCCCCAGGGGGGAGCATTCACCCCTCCACTTT. It codes for CASSPRGEHSPLHF.

This clone has just one count. The chain employs TRBV29-1 and TRBJ2-3, with D hard to call. Trimming stripped 6 bases from V and 0 bases from J, with 10 bases between. Germline V gene data show CDR1 as SQVTM and CDR2 as ANQGSEA. This CDR3 spans 13 amino acids. The CDR3 coding sequence is TGCAGCGTCGCTAGTATGAGCACAGATACGCAGTATTTT. Translating gives CSVASMSTDTQYF.

The rearrangement uses TRBV29-1 and TRBJ2-7, with 9 bases that match TRBD1. Trimming took 4 bases from V and 2 from J; bases not matched to a gene: 9. This CDR3 is 15 amino acids long. The germline gives CDR1 SQVTM, CDR2 ANQGSEA. CDR3: CSVGIRDRVPYEQYF. The CDR3 region has the DNA TGCAGCGTTGGTATCCGGGACAGGGTTCCCTACGAGCAGTACTTC.

The rearrangement joins TRBV13 to TRBJ2-7; D is possibly TRBD1 (5 bases). This CDR3 is 12 amino acids long. Between the trimmed V and J ends, which lost 2 bases and 5 bases, there was a span of 7 bases. Looked up from germline, CDR1 is PRHDT and CDR2 is FYEKMQ (reference sequence). The CDR3, as DNA: TGTGCCAGCAGCTTATCCAGGGACGAGCAGTACTTC. Its protein is CASSLSRDEQYF.

The chain has TRBV19 and TRBJ1-5, with TRBD1 as a possible D gene (5 bases). Trimming pared 6 bases from V and 0 bases from J, leaving 12 bases between. This CDR3 is 15 amino acids long. CDR1 LNHDA and CDR2 SQIVND come from the germline V gene (reference sequence). In DNA, the CDR3 is TGTGCCAGTAGCCTGGGGCTGATTAGCAATCAGCCCCAGCATTTT. This codes for CASSLGLISNQPQHF. Looking up the rest from reference TRBV19 and TRBJ1-5 gives the full variable domain: DGGITQSPKYLFRKEGQNVTLSCEQNLNHDAMYWYRQDPGQGLRLIYYSQIVNDFQKGDIAEGYSVSREKKESFPLTVTSAQKNPTAFYLCASSLGLISNQPQHFGDGTRLSIL.

The chain carries TRBV7-3 and TRBJ2-1, with D hard to call. Trimming stripped 2 bases from V and 6 bases from J, with 8 bases between. This CDR3 has 13 residues. From germline, CDR1 is SGHTA and CDR2 FQGTGA. This chain's CDR3 is CASSLLSGNEQFF. Here the CDR3 DNA reads TGTGCCAGCAGCTTACTCTCGGGCAATGAGCAGTTCTTC.

There are a few counts of this clone. V usage is TRBV29-1 and J usage is TRBJ2-1, with 7 nucleotides matching TRBD2. V gave up 7 bases and J gave up 4 bases; unmatched junction bases: 4. The germline V gene has CDR1 SQVTM and CDR2 ANQGSEA. This CDR3 contains 12 residues. The CDR3 sequence is CSALGGYNEQFF. CDR3 coding DNA: TGCAGCGCCCTGGGAGGGTACAATGAGCAGTTCTTC.

This chain uses TRBV2 with TRBJ1-4; 8 bases fit TRBD1. CDR1 is SNHLY and CDR2 is FYNNEI in the germline V gene. The length of the CDR3 is 15 residues. Trimming removed 4 bases from V and 7 bases from J; junction bases left unmatched: 8. The CDR3 loop is CASSGDGRGLEKLFF. The CDR3 DNA follows: TGTGCCAGCAGTGGGGACGGCAGGGGGCTTGAAAAACTGTTTTTT.

The chain couples TRBV30 to TRBJ2-1; 9 nucleotides align to TRBD1. The germline V gene has CDR1 GTSNPN and CDR2 SVGIG (reference sequence). The CDR3 is made up of 14 amino acids. Unmatched junction bases numbered 11, after V lost 2 bases and J lost 12 bases. The chain's CDR3 is CAWSSHTPGQGQFF. DNA for the CDR3: TGTGCCTGGAGTTCCCATACCCCGGGACAGGGGCAGTTCTTC.

This sequence joins TRBV6-5 and TRBJ2-7; 11 nucleotides line up with TRBD1. V lost 5 bases and J lost 3; bases outside the gene matches: 3. The germline gives CDR1 MNHEY, CDR2 SVGAGI. This CDR3 comprises 14 residues. The CDR3 region is CASSMGQGGYEQYF. Written as DNA, the CDR3 is TGTGCCAGCAGTATGGGACAGGGGGGCTACGAGCAGTACTTC.

The gene calls are TRBV30 and TRBJ2-1; 9 positions agree with TRBD2. The CDR3 is 19 residues long. CDR1 is GTSNPN, CDR2 SVGIG, per germline (reference sequence). The V gene end was trimmed by 0 bases and the J gene end by 0 bases; junction bases not matched to a gene: 12. The CDR3 spells CAWSVLRGGRRSSYNEQFF. DNA for the CDR3: TGTGCCTGGAGTGTACTGCGGGGGGGCCGTCGGAGCTCCTACAATGAGCAGTTCTTC.

This chain connects TRBV7-2 to TRBJ2-7; TRBD2 aligns across 9 bases. CDR1 is SGHTA, CDR2 FQGNSA, per germline. This CDR3 comprises 15 residues. Trimming cost V 1 base and J 6 bases; bases outside gene matches: 7. The CDR3 protein is CASSLVERGVPEQYF. The CDR3 bases are TGTGCCAGCAGCTTAGTTGAGCGGGGGGTTCCCGAGCAGTACTTC.